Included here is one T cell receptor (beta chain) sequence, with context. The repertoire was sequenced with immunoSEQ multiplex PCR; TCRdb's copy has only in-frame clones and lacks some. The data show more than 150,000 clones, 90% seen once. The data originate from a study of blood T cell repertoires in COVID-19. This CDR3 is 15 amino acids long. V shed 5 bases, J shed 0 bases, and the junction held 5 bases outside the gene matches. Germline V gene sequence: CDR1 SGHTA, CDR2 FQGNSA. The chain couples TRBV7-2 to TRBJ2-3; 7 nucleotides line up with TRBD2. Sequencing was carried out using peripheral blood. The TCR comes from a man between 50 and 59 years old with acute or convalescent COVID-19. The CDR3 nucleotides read TGTGCCAGCAGCCGTCATAGCGGGAGCACAGATACGCAGTATTTT. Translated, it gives CASSRHSGSTDTQYF.